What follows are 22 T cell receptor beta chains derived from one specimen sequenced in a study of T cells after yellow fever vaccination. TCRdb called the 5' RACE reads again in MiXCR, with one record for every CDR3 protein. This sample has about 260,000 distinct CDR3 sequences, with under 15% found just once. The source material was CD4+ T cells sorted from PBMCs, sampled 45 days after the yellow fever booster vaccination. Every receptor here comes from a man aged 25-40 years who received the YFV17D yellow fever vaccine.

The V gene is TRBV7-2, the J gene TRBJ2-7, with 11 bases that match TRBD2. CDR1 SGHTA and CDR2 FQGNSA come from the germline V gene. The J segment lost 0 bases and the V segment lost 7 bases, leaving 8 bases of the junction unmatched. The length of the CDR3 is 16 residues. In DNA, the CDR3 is TGTGCCAGCAACCTCCTAGCGGGAGGAGGCTCCTACGAGCAGTACTTC. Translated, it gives CASNLLAGGGSYEQYF.

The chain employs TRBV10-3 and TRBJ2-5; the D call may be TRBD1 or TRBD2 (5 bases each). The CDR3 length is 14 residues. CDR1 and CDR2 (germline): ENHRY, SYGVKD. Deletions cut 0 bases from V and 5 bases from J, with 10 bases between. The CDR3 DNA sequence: TGTGCCATCAGTGAGTCTGGAGGACACGAGACCCAGTACTTC. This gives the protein CAISESGGHETQYF.

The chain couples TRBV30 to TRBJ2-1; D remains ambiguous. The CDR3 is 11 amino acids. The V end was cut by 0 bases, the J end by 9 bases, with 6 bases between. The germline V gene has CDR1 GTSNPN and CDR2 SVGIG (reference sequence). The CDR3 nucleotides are TGTGCCTGGAGTGTTATGGTTGAGCAGTTCTTC. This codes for CAWSVMVEQFF.

In DNA, the CDR3 is TGTGCCAGCAGCAGGGACAGGGTAGCCACTGAAGCTTTCTTT. Amino acids: CASSRDRVATEAFF. This chain uses TRBV12-3 or TRBV12-4 with TRBJ1-1, with 9 positions matching TRBD1. The J segment lost 4 bases and the V segment lost 6 bases, leaving 6 bases of the junction unmatched. CDR3 length equals 14 residues.

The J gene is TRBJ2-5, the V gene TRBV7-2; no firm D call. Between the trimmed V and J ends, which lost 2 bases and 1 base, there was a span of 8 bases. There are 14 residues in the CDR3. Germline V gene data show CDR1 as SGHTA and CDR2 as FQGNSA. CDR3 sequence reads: CASSLSKAQETQYF. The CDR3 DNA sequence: TGTGCCAGCAGCTTATCGAAAGCCCAAGAGACCCAGTACTTC.

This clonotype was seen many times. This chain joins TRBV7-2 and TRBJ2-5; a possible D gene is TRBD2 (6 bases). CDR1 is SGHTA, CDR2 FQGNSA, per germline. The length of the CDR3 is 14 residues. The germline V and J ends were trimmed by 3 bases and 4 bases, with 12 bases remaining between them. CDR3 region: CASSLGPGGETQYF. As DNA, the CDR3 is TGTGCCAGCAGCTTGGGTCCCGGGGGAGAGACCCAGTACTTC.

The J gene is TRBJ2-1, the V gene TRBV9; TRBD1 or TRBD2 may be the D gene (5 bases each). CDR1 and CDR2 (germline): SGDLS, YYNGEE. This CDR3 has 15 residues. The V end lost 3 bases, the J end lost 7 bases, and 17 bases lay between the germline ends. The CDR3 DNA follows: TGTGCCAGCAGCGGGGGACCTCTCGAGGGTAATGAGCAGTTCTTC. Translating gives CASSGGPLEGNEQFF.

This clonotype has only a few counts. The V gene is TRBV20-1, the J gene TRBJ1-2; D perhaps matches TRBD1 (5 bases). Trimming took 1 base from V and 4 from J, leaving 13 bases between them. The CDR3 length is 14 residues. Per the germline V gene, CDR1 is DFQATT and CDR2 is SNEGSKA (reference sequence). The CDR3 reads CSARGGAAFYGYTF. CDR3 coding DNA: TGCAGTGCTAGAGGTGGGGCGGCCTTCTATGGCTACACCTTC.

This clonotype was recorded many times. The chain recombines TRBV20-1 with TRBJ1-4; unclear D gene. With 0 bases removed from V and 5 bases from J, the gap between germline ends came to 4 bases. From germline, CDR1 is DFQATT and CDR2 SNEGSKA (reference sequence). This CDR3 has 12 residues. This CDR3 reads CSAREQNEKLFF. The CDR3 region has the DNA TGCAGTGCTAGAGAACAAAATGAAAAACTGTTTTTT.

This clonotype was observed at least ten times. The CDR3 bases are TGTGCCAGCAGCCCCGGACTAGCGGGTGTCGATGAGCAGTTCTTC. Translation gives CASSPGLAGVDEQFF. The V call is TRBV7-9, the J call TRBJ2-1; TRBD2 agrees at 11 bases. CDR3 length equals 15 residues. The V gene end was trimmed by 5 bases and the J gene end by 8 bases; junction bases not matched to a gene: 8. Germline assignment: CDR1 SEHNR and CDR2 FQNEAQ (reference sequence).

CDR3 region: CASSPTSGAKETQYF. The DNA of the CDR3 is TGTGCCAGCTCACCAACTAGCGGGGCCAAAGAGACCCAGTACTTC. The rearrangement links TRBV18 to TRBJ2-5; 10 bases map to TRBD2. Germline assignment: CDR1 KGHSH and CDR2 LQKENI. The CDR3 consists of 15 residues. Germline trimming cut 2 bases from V and 3 bases from J; bases unmatched to any gene: 3. Full variable domain (missing parts from reference TRBV18 and TRBJ2-5): NAGVMQNPRHLVRRRGQEARLRCSPMKGHSHVYWYRQLPEEGLKFMVYLQKENIIDESGMPKERFSAEFPKEGPSILRIQQVVRGDSAAYFCASSPTSGAKETQYFGPGTRLLVL.

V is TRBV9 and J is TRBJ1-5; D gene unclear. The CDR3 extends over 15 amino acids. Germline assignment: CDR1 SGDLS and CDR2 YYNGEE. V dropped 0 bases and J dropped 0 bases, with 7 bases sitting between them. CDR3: CASSVDGYSNQPQHF. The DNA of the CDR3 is TGTGCCAGCAGCGTAGACGGATATAGCAATCAGCCCCAGCATTTT. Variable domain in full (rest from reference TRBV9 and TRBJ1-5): DSGVTQTPKHLITATGQRVTLRCSPRSGDLSVYWYQQSLDQGLQFLIQYYNGEERAKGNILERFSAQQFPDLHSELNLSSLELGDSALYFCASSVDGYSNQPQHFGDGTRLSIL.

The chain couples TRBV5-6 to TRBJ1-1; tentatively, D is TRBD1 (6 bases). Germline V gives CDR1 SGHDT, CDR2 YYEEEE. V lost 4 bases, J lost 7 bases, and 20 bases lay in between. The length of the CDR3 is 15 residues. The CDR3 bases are TGTGCCAGCAGCCTTCCCAACCCGTCCAGGGGTGAAGCTTTCTTT. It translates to CASSLPNPSRGEAFF. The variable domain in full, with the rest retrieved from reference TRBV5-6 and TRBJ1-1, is DAGVTQSPTHLIKTRGQQVTLRCSPKSGHDTVSWYQQALGQGPQFIFQYYEEEERQRGNFPDRFSGHQFPNYSSELNVNALLLGDSALYLCASSLPNPSRGEAFFGQGTRLTVV.

The CDR3 region has the DNA TGCAGTGCTAGAGATCGGCGGCTAAGCACTGAAGCTTTCTTT. Translating it yields CSARDRRLSTEAFF. The chain recombines TRBV20-1 with TRBJ1-1; D call uncertain. The length of the CDR3 is 14 residues. V lost 0 bases, J lost 4 bases, and 12 bases lay in between. From germline, CDR1 is DFQATT and CDR2 SNEGSKA (reference sequence).

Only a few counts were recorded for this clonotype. CDR3 residues: CASSQASSHRAYEQYF. The CDR3 region has the DNA TGTGCCAGCAGCCAGGCTAGCTCCCATCGGGCTTACGAGCAGTACTTC. The chain couples TRBV3-1 to TRBJ2-7; tentatively, D is TRBD2 (5 bases). The CDR3 loop spans 16 amino acids. Germline V gene data show CDR1 as LGHDT and CDR2 as YNNKEL (reference sequence). Trimming removed 3 bases at V and 4 bases at J, with 19 bases between.

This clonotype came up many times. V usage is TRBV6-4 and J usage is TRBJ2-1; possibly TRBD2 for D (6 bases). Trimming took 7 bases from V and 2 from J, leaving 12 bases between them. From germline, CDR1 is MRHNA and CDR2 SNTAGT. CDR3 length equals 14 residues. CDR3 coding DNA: TGTGCCAGCAAGAGCGGGCCACCCTACAATGAGCAGTTCTTC. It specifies CASKSGPPYNEQFF.

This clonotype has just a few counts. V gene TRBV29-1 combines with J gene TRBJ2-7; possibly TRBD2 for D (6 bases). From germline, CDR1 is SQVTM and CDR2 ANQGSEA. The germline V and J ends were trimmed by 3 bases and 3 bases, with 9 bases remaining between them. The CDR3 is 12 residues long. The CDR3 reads CSVEEGIYEQYF. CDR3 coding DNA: TGCAGCGTTGAGGAGGGGATCTACGAGCAGTACTTC.

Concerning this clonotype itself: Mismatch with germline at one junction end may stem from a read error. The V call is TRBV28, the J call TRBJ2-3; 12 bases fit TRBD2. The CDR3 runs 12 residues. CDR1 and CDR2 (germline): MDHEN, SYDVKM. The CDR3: CASSHTGLAGNF. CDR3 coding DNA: TGTGCCAGCAGCCACACGGGACTAGCGGGCAATTTT.

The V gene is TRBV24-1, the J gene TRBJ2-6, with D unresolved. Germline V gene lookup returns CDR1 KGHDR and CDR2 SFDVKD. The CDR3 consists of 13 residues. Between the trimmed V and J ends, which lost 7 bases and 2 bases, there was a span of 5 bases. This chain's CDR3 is CATRETGANVLTF. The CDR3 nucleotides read TGTGCCACCAGGGAAACTGGGGCCAACGTCCTGACTTTC.

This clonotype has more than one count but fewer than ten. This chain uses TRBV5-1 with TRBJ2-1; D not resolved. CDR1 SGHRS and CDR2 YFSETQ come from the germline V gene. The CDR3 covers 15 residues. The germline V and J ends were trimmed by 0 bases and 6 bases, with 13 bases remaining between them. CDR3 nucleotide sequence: TGCGCCAGCAGCTTGGCCGCATCGTCCCGCAATGAGCAGTTCTTC. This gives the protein CASSLAASSRNEQFF.

The CDR3 DNA reads as TGCAGTGCCCAGAGATCCGACAGGGCCCCCTACGAGCAGTACTTC. Its translation: CSAQRSDRAPYEQYF. V is TRBV20-1 and J is TRBJ2-7; 7 bases are shared with TRBD1. Germline assignment: CDR1 DFQATT and CDR2 SNEGSKA (reference sequence). The CDR3 runs 15 residues. J was trimmed by 2 bases and V by 6 bases; bases with no gene match: 13.

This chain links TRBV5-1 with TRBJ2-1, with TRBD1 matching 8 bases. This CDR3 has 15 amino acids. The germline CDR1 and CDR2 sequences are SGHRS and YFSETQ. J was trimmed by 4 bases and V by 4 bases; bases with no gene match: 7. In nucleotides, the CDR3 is TGCGCCAGCAGCCCGGGACAGGACAGATACAATGAGCAGTTCTTC. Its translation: CASSPGQDRYNEQFF.